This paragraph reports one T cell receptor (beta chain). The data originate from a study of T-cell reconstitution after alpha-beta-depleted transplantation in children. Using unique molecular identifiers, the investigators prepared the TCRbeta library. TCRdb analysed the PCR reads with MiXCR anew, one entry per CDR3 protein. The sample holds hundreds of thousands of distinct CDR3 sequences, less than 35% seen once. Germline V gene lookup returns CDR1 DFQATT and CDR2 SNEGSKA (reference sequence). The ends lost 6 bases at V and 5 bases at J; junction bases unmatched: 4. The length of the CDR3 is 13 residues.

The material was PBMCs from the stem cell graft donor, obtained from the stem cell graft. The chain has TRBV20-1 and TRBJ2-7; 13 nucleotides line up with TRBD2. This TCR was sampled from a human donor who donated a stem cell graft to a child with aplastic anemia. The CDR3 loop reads CSAGLAGVNEQYF. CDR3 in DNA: TGCAGTGCCGGACTAGCGGGAGTAAACGAGCAGTACTTC.